The present entry profiles one T cell receptor (beta chain) with its context. This clone was counted a few times. The antigen it recognizes is unknown. It has no much larger one-base neighbor in the sample; base qualities were not kept. Each collaborating institution followed its own protocols to collect whole blood in K2EDTA tubes. For TCRbeta analysis, collaborators shipped samples as frozen whole blood, isolated PBMCs, or DNA extracted from either of those sample types. CDR1 and CDR2 were assigned from the germline V gene (reference sequence) as PRHDT and FYEKMQ. CDR3 length: 16 amino acids, cysteine to phenylalanine. The DNA shown is the 48-base CDR3, in frame from base 1. Trimming takes 1 base from V and 6 bases from J, and the germline ends sit 19 bases apart. This record belongs to a study of blood T cell repertoires in COVID-19 (TCRdb year 2020). Regarding the complete study: Samples covering the acute and convalescent phases of COVID-19 were provided by collaborators in the United States, Italy and Spain. The sample metadata nearly always contained a de-identified subject ID, COVID-19 status, age in years and sex. Deeply sampled blood TCRbeta repertoires from subjects exposed to, actively infected with, or recovered from COVID-19 were included in the dataset. The prospective study material was composed of cDNA or gDNA derived from T cells, B-cell-depleted T cells, or PBMCs. The samples were drawn from two sources: the first 160 participants of the ongoing ImmuneRACE study, and 1,000 to 1,500 subjects contributed by 6 global collaborators. Where HLA class I and class II types were available, the types were taken from metadata supplied by the sample provider, not from assay-based typing. The repertoires were made available in a free public database intended to serve as a resource for research on the immune response to SARS-CoV-2.

General conclusions and limits of the study: The quantity of clinical and demographic metadata differed by source and by participant and was supplied without curation.

TCRbeta CDR3 regions were amplified from genomic DNA by means of the immunoSEQ Assay, a bias-controlled multiplex PCR. In the source study's methods: Nucleated cell counts per sample were estimated from amplification of reference gene primers within the assay. To quantify the absolute abundance of each unique TCRbeta CDR3 rearrangement, sequence reads were collapsed and filtered. For each sample, productive Simpson clonality was calculated as the square root of Simpson's diversity index over productive rearrangements. Held by TCRdb, this immuneACCESS table contains in-frame sequences only and omits some clones. Under half of the omission traces to an unresolved V gene where checked; the cause of the rest is unknown. That table is the source of V, J and clone size, and D and trimming were worked out from the DNA. Counted in this sample were tens of thousands of clones; about 83% of them appeared once. The top ten clones comprise 15% to 20% of the sample.

Sequencing input: peripheral blood. The chain links TRBV13 with TRBJ2-7; a tentative D call is TRBD1 (6 bases match). The TCR was taken from a woman of 80 years or more with acute or convalescent COVID-19. For the CDR3, the sequence is CASSLVGQGPQAEQYF. In nucleotides, the sequence is TGTGCCAGCAGCTTAGTAGGGCAGGGGCCCCAAGCCGAGCAGTACTTC.